Sequencing of this T cell receptor (beta chain) was carried out in a study of cytomegalovirus exposure and HLA in healthy donors. Regarding the study as a whole: Associated with cytomegalovirus, according to the listing, were 170 or so TCR beta chains. In an earlier analysis, in some 540 donors, most V segments appeared productive either ~87% or ~30% of the time.

CDR1 and CDR2 from the germline V gene are SGHDT and YYEEEE. Trimming pared 2 bases from V and 3 bases from J, leaving 11 bases between. This CDR3 has 15 amino acids. Of note for this clone: Its antigen is not identified.

With 60 Vbeta and 13 Jbeta primers, the PCR was carried out. Measured with immunoSEQ multiplex PCR; TCRdb has only the in-frame clones, and not every one. The sample has some 190,000 clones, around 76% seen once. Sequencing was carried out using PBMCs. The chain joins TRBV5-6 to TRBJ1-4; D is undetermined. The sequence came from a man aged 35 to 55 in good health and CMV-seronegative. Here the CDR3 DNA reads TGTGCCAGCAGCTTACGGACTGGGGCTAATGAAAAACTGTTTTTT. Translating gives CASSLRTGANEKLFF.